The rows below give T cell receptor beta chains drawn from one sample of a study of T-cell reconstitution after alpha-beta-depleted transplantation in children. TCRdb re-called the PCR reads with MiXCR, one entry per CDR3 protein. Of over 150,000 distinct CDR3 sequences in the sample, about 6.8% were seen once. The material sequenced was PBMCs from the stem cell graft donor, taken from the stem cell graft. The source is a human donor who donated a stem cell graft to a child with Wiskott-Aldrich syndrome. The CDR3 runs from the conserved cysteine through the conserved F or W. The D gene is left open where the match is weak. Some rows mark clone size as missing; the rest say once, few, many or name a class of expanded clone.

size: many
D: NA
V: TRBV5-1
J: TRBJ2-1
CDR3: CASTLGGFLNEQFF
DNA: TGCGCCAGCACCCTGGGCGGGTTTTTAAATGAGCAGTTCTTC

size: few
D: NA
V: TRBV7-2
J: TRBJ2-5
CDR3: CASSLSGHRDETQYF
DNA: TGTGCCAGCAGCTTATCCGGCCATAGGGATGAGACCCAGTACTTC

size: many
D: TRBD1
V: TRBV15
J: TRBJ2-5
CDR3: CATSRVYRGGETQYF
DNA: TGTGCCACCAGCAGAGTGTACAGGGGTGGAGAGACCCAGTACTTC

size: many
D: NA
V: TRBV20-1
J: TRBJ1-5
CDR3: CSATQGSVSNQPQHF
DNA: TGCAGTGCTACCCAGGGGAGTGTGAGCAATCAGCCCCAGCATTTT

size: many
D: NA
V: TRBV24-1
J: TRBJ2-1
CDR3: CATSDQRTAIYNEQFF
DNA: TGTGCCACCAGTGATCAGCGGACAGCTATATACAATGAGCAGTTCTTC

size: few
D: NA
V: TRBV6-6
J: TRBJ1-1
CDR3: CASSGRDTEAFF
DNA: TGTGCCAGCAGTGGTCGGGACACTGAAGCTTTCTTT

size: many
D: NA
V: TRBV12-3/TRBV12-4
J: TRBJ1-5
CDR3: CASSPQYQPQHF
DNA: TGTGCCAGCAGCCCCCAGTATCAGCCCCAGCATTTT

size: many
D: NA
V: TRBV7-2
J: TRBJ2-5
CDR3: CASSLAFETQYF
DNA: TGTGCCAGCAGCTTAGCGTTCGAGACCCAGTACTTC

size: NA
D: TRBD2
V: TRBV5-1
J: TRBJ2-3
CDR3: CASSFPGTSGGNPLQTDTQYF
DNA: TGCGCCAGCAGCTTCCCCGGGACTAGCGGGGGGAATCCCCTTCAAACAGATACGCAGTATTTT

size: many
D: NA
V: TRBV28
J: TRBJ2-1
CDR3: CASSVPTRGGNEQFF
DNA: TGTGCCAGCAGTGTCCCGACCCGAGGTGGCAATGAGCAGTTCTTC

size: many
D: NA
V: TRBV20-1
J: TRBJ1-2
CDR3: CSGKGDVRGYTF
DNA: TGCAGTGGCAAGGGGGATGTGCGTGGCTACACCTTC

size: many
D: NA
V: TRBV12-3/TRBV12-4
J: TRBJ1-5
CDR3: CASSSPANQPQHF
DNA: TGTGCCAGCAGTTCCCCGGCAAATCAGCCCCAGCATTTT

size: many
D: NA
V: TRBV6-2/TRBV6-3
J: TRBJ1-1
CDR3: CASSYQRGNTEAFF
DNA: TGTGCCAGCAGTTACCAACGCGGGAACACTGAAGCTTTCTTT

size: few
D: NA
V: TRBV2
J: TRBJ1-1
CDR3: CASSEAPVNTEAFF
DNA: TGTGCCAGCAGTGAAGCGCCGGTGAACACTGAAGCTTTCTTT

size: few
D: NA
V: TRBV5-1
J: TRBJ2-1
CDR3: CASSLGDAGASQFF
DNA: TGCGCCAGCAGCTTGGGGGACGCCGGGGCTAGTCAGTTCTTC

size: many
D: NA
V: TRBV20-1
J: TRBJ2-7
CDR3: CSASRRPYTYEQYF
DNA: TGCAGTGCTAGCAGACGACCCTACACCTACGAGCAGTACTTC

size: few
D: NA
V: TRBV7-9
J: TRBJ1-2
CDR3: CASSLLGDRVYGYTF
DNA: TGTGCCAGCAGCTTATTAGGGGACCGCGTCTATGGCTACACCTTC